These 18 T cell receptor beta chains originate from one sample sequenced in a study of blood T cell repertoires in COVID-19. The protocol was immunoSEQ multiplex PCR, while the TCRdb copy is restricted to in-frame clones and leaves out a portion. The data contain 400,000 to 450,000 clones, about 87% of them singletons. Input material: peripheral blood. Receptor source: a woman aged 50 to 65 with COVID-19, enrolled during active disease.

V is TRBV3-1 (or the pseudogene TRBV3-2) and J is TRBJ1-1; 7 nucleotides agree with TRBD1. Germline V gives CDR1 LGHDT, CDR2 YNNKEL (reference sequence). V gave up 5 bases and J gave up 0 bases; unmatched junction bases: 6. The CDR3 loop spans 15 amino acids. CDR3 region: CASSFTGDLNTEAFF. The CDR3 DNA sequence: TGTGCCAGCAGCTTCACAGGGGACTTGAACACTGAAGCTTTCTTT.

The chain has TRBV7-6 and TRBJ2-2; D is perhaps TRBD2 (7 bases). Per the germline V gene, CDR1 is SGHVS and CDR2 is FNYEAQ. The CDR3 has 15 residues. V shed 5 bases and J shed 6 bases, with 16 bases lying between them. CDR3 in amino acids: CASSEGGGPAGELFF. CDR3 DNA: TGTGCCAGCAGCGAAGGGGGGGGCCCGGCCGGGGAGCTGTTTTTT.

On this clone itself: Other DNA sequences in the same sample also yield this CDR3. The CDR3 spells CASTGGADYGYTF. In nucleotides, the CDR3 is TGTGCCAGCACGGGAGGAGCAGACTATGGCTACACCTTC. The J gene is TRBJ1-2, the V gene TRBV2, with unresolved D. Trimming took 7 bases from V and 3 from J, leaving 12 bases between them. Germline V gene sequence: CDR1 SNHLY, CDR2 FYNNEI. The CDR3 is 13 residues long.

The chain is built from TRBV24-1 and TRBJ2-7; tentative D call: TRBD2 (5 bases). There are 13 residues in the CDR3. Deletions cut 2 bases from V and 4 bases from J, with 8 bases between. In germline, CDR1 is KGHDR, CDR2 SFDVKD. CDR3 sequence reads: CATSDSSRYEQYF. The CDR3 DNA is TGTGCCACCAGTGATTCTAGCAGGTACGAGCAGTACTTC.

The chain joins TRBV6-6 to TRBJ1-5; 10 bases align to TRBD1. CDR1 and CDR2 (germline): MNHNY, SVGAGI (reference sequence). This CDR3 has 13 amino acids. V shed 11 bases and J 5 bases; nucleotides not matched to a gene: 6. CDR3 in amino acids: CAHRGTGDQPQHF. The CDR3 bases are TGTGCCCACAGGGGGACAGGGGATCAGCCCCAGCATTTT.

The chain has TRBV4-1 and TRBJ1-6, with TRBD1 matching over 7 bases. The V gene end was trimmed by 4 bases and the J gene end by 10 bases; junction bases not matched to a gene: 7. CDR1 is MGHRA and CDR2 is YSYEKL in the germline V gene. The CDR3 covers 14 residues. DNA for the CDR3: TGCGCCAGCAGCCCCTTGGGACAGAACTCACCCCTCCACTTT. It translates to CASSPLGQNSPLHF.

This chain connects TRBV9 to TRBJ1-2; no firm D call. Germline assignment: CDR1 SGDLS and CDR2 YYNGEE. V was cut by 2 bases and J by 5 bases, with 16 bases left in between. The CDR3 totals 15 residues. The CDR3 protein is CASSVAYGSLYGYTF. In DNA form, the CDR3 reads TGTGCCAGCAGCGTCGCTTACGGGTCCCTATATGGCTACACCTTC.

The rearrangement uses TRBV5-4 and TRBJ2-1, with no clear D. CDR1 is SGHNT and CDR2 is YYREEE in the germline V gene (reference sequence). The V end lost 0 bases, the J end lost 1 base, and 11 bases lay between the germline ends. CDR3 length: 16 residues. The CDR3 DNA sequence: TGTGCCAGCAGCTTGGGAAGCCTTATTTCCTACAATGAGCAGTTCTTC. It encodes CASSLGSLISYNEQFF.

The chain employs TRBV6-1 and TRBJ1-1, with a weak D call TRBD1 (6 bases). This CDR3 has 15 residues. Trimming took 3 bases from V and 0 from J, leaving 11 bases between them. Per germline, CDR1 MNHNS and CDR2 SASEGT. DNA of the CDR3: TGTGCCAGCAGTGAGGACAGTTTTATGAACACTGAAGCTTTCTTT. It translates to CASSEDSFMNTEAFF.

The CDR3 DNA is TGCGCCAGCAGCTTGGCCCTGGGCAGCGGGGAGCTGTTTTTT. Translation gives CASSLALGSGELFF. The chain uses TRBV5-1 and TRBJ2-2; unclear D gene. Trimming pared 0 bases from V and 7 bases from J, leaving 10 bases between. In germline, CDR1 is SGHRS, CDR2 YFSETQ. The CDR3 loop spans 14 amino acids.

The CDR3 nucleotides read TGTGCCAGCAGCCGGAGTAAAGGTACTAGCGGGTCCTACGAGCAGTACTTC. It yields the protein CASSRSKGTSGSYEQYF. V gene TRBV3-1 (or the pseudogene TRBV3-2) combines with J gene TRBJ2-7; 9 nucleotides align to TRBD2. This CDR3 has 17 residues. V lost 4 bases and J lost 1; bases outside the gene matches: 11. Looked up from germline, CDR1 is LGHDT and CDR2 is YNNKEL (reference sequence).

The gene calls are TRBV2 and TRBJ1-6; TRBD1 aligns across 8 bases. This CDR3 is 15 amino acids long. The junction had 8 bases not matched to a gene; V was cut back by 6 bases and J by 7 bases. The germline gives CDR1 SNHLY, CDR2 FYNNEI. The CDR3 loop is CASREGQVRNSPLHF. In DNA, the CDR3 is TGTGCCAGCAGGGAGGGACAGGTGAGAAATTCACCCCTCCACTTT.

The rearrangement links TRBV4-2 to TRBJ1-3, with a tentative D call TRBD1 (6 bases). Germline CDR1 LGHNA, CDR2 YNFKEQ. The V end lost 0 bases, the J end lost 1 base, and 10 bases lay between the germline ends. This CDR3 has 16 residues. In nucleotides, the CDR3 is TGTGCCAGCAGCCAAGATTACAGGGTATCTGGAAACACCATATATTTT. Translated, it gives CASSQDYRVSGNTIYF.

The chain has TRBV30 and TRBJ1-2, with a tentative D call TRBD1 (6 bases). Germline-derived CDR1 and CDR2 are GTSNPN and SVGIG (reference sequence). This CDR3 has 13 amino acids. V dropped 3 bases and J dropped 8 bases, with 16 bases sitting between them. Here the CDR3 reads CAWSEATGFGYTF. CDR3 coding DNA: TGTGCCTGGAGCGAAGCCACAGGGTTCGGCTACACCTTC.

The V call is TRBV6-5, the J call TRBJ1-2; D is perhaps TRBD1 (5 bases). Germline V CDR1 and CDR2: MNHEY, SVGAGI. The ends were cut back, 2 bases at V and 6 bases at J, with 10 bases in the middle. This CDR3 spans 13 amino acids. In DNA, the CDR3 is TGTGCCAGCAGTTACAAAGGGGCGGATGGCTACACCTTC. Encoded protein: CASSYKGADGYTF.

This chain uses TRBV6-5 with TRBJ2-7; D might be TRBD2 (6 bases). V was clipped by 6 bases and J by 5 bases, with 17 bases between them. This CDR3 is built from 14 residues. Germline V gene data show CDR1 as MNHEY and CDR2 as SVGAGI. CDR3 DNA sequence: TGTGCCAGCAGAGATTCAGGCGGGGTCGACGAGCAGTACTTC. It codes for CASRDSGGVDEQYF.

A note on this clone: This CDR3 is also generated by other DNA sequences in the sample. V gene TRBV7-2 combines with J gene TRBJ2-2; D unclear. Germline CDR1 and CDR2: SGHTA and FQGNSA. With 1 base removed from V and 5 bases from J, the gap between germline ends came to 5 bases. The CDR3 length is 13 residues. CDR3 in amino acids: CASSLVATGELFF. In DNA form, the CDR3 reads TGTGCCAGCAGCTTAGTAGCAACCGGGGAGCTGTTTTTT.

This chain joins TRBV19 and TRBJ1-1; D possibly corresponds to TRBD1 (6 bases). The germline V and J ends were trimmed by 7 bases and 0 bases, with 21 bases remaining between them. The germline gives CDR1 LNHDA, CDR2 SQIVND (reference sequence). The CDR3 spans 17 residues. The CDR3 loop is CASTSMGPGALNTEAFF. Here the CDR3 DNA reads TGTGCCAGTACCTCCATGGGGCCAGGGGCTTTGAACACTGAAGCTTTCTTT.